Following are 27 T cell receptor beta chains from one sample sequenced in a study of shared clonotypes between healthy human individuals. CD45RO negativity and positive selection for CCR7 defined naive CD8 cells, a population that excluded terminally differentiated effector memory CD45RA+ cells. Assay used: immunoSEQ multiplex PCR; TCRdb lists only in-frame clones, some missing. The sample shows around 2,100,000 clones, approximately 94% of them seen only once. Material for sequencing was naive CD8+ T cells sorted from blood. The source of these receptors is a man aged 18-30 years in good health.

Comment on this clone: In the same sample, other DNA sequences code for this CDR3. The V call is TRBV4-3, the J call TRBJ2-7; maybe TRBD1 (6 bases). With 0 bases removed from V and 2 bases from J, the gap between germline ends came to 11 bases. This CDR3 contains 15 residues. Germline values: CDR1 LGHNA, CDR2 YSLEER. The CDR3 sequence: CASSQDRGPTYEQYF. DNA for the CDR3: TGCGCCAGCAGCCAAGACAGGGGTCCAACCTACGAGCAGTACTTC.

The rearrangement uses TRBV6-6 and TRBJ1-3; TRBD1 matches at 7 bases. Germline trimming cut 5 bases from V and 4 bases from J; bases unmatched to any gene: 5. Germline-derived CDR1 and CDR2 are MNHNY and SVGAGI (reference sequence). CDR3 size: 14 residues. CDR3 region: CASSPGTVGNTIYF. CDR3 nucleotides: TGTGCCAGCAGTCCGGGGACAGTAGGAAACACCATATATTTT.

The rearrangement links TRBV6-5 to TRBJ2-7; 9 bases line up with TRBD1. V lost 5 bases, J lost 5 bases, and 10 bases stayed unmatched. The germline gives CDR1 MNHEY, CDR2 SVGAGI. The length of the CDR3 is 15 residues. The CDR3, as DNA: TGTGCCAGCAGTCCCACAGGGGGCTTCATCGACGAGCAGTACTTC. This encodes CASSPTGGFIDEQYF.

This clone is a singleton in its sample. The V gene is TRBV19, the J gene TRBJ1-1, with no clear D. The germline V and J ends were trimmed by 9 bases and 4 bases, with 18 bases remaining between them. From germline, CDR1 is LNHDA and CDR2 SQIVND (reference sequence). There are 14 residues in the CDR3. CDR3 protein: CASSLAGEGTEAFF. For the CDR3, the DNA is TGTGCCAGCTCCTTAGCGGGAGAGGGCACTGAAGCTTTCTTT. Together with reference TRBV19 and TRBJ1-1, the CDR3 gives the full variable domain: DGGITQSPKYLFRKEGQNVTLSCEQNLNHDAMYWYRQDPGQGLRLIYYSQIVNDFQKGDIAEGYSVSREKKESFPLTVTSAQKNPTAFYLCASSLAGEGTEAFFGQGTRLTVV.

This clone is a singleton in its sample. The rearrangement uses TRBV4-1 and TRBJ2-1; 11 positions match TRBD2. V shed 3 bases, J shed 8 bases, and the junction held 9 bases outside the gene matches. The CDR3 spans 16 residues. Germline assignment: CDR1 MGHRA and CDR2 YSYEKL. CDR3 residues: CASSQVAGGPLYEQFF. CDR3 bases: TGCGCCAGCAGCCAGGTAGCGGGGGGGCCGTTGTATGAGCAGTTCTTC.

On this clone itself: Distinct nucleotide sequences in the sample also encode this CDR3. V gene TRBV7-9 combines with J gene TRBJ2-7, with a weak D call TRBD2 (6 bases). Trimming pared 2 bases from V and 0 bases from J, leaving 14 bases between. From germline, CDR1 is SEHNR and CDR2 FQNEAQ (reference sequence). The CDR3 loop spans 16 amino acids. Here the CDR3 reads CASSLSSGESSYEQYF. CDR3 DNA: TGTGCCAGCAGCTTAAGCTCGGGGGAAAGCTCCTACGAGCAGTACTTC. The complete variable domain, with remaining parts taken from reference TRBV7-9 and TRBJ2-7, reads DTGVSQNPRHKITKRGQNVTFRCDPISEHNRLYWYRQTLGQGPEFLTYFQNEAQLEKSRLLSDRFSAERPKGSFSTLEIQRTEQGDSAMYLCASSLSSGESSYEQYFGPGTRLTVT.

A note on this clone: The sample carries other DNA sequences with the same CDR3. The chain recombines TRBV27 with TRBJ2-7; D not resolved. This CDR3 contains 14 residues. Germline CDR1 MNHEY, CDR2 SMNVEV (reference sequence). With 2 bases removed from V and 3 bases from J, the gap between germline ends came to 11 bases. The CDR3 DNA sequence: TGTGCCAGCAGTTTAAACGGCCCATTCTACGAGCAGTACTTC. It codes for CASSLNGPFYEQYF.

The rearrangement links TRBV9 to TRBJ2-3; perhaps D is TRBD1 or TRBD2 (5 bases each). This CDR3 has 15 amino acids. Trimming cost V 7 bases and J 2 bases, with 17 bases left between them. Germline CDR1 is SGDLS and CDR2 is YYNGEE. The chain's CDR3 is CASGRDPIITDTQYF. The CDR3 DNA is TGTGCCAGCGGAAGGGACCCCATTATCACAGATACGCAGTATTTT.

This CDR3 is CASRRLAGVPDTQYF. CDR3 nucleotides: TGTGCCAGCAGGAGACTAGCGGGAGTCCCAGATACGCAGTATTTT. The genes are TRBV7-9 and TRBJ2-3, with 12 bases matching TRBD2. The CDR3 is made up of 15 amino acids. From germline, CDR1 is SEHNR and CDR2 FQNEAQ (reference sequence). The V gene end was trimmed by 6 bases and the J gene end by 4 bases; junction bases not matched to a gene: 5.

The chain joins TRBV14 to TRBJ1-3; D gene unclear. Germline V gene lookup returns CDR1 SGHDN and CDR2 FVKESK. The V gene lost 4 bases and the J gene lost 0 bases, with 10 bases spanning the gap. The CDR3 is 15 residues long. CDR3 sequence: CASSPGPNSGNTIYF. The CDR3 nucleotides are TGTGCCAGCAGCCCCGGACCAAACTCTGGAAACACCATATATTTT.

This chain joins TRBV7-9 and TRBJ2-2, with 7 bases identical to TRBD2. The J segment lost 7 bases and the V segment lost 5 bases, leaving 16 bases of the junction unmatched. Germline CDR1 is SEHNR and CDR2 is FQNEAQ (reference sequence). The length of the CDR3 is 17 residues. The CDR3 reads CASSQSAGAAVGGELFF. In DNA, the CDR3 is TGTGCCAGCAGCCAGAGTGCGGGAGCCGCGGTTGGCGGGGAGCTGTTTTTT.

The chain employs TRBV13 and TRBJ2-2; D is ambiguous. Germline V gene lookup returns CDR1 PRHDT and CDR2 FYEKMQ (reference sequence). The V gene lost 5 bases and the J gene lost 0 bases, with 13 bases spanning the gap. The CDR3 sequence is 16 residues long. The CDR3 is CASSPPLSPNTGELFF. The CDR3 DNA is TGTGCCAGCAGCCCCCCGTTAAGTCCGAACACCGGGGAGCTGTTTTTT.

The CDR3 loop is CASTPLPQHF. CDR3 in DNA: TGTGCCAGCACCCCTTTGCCCCAGCATTTT. The chain recombines TRBV6-5 with TRBJ1-5; D is unresolved. Germline V gene lookup returns CDR1 MNHEY and CDR2 SVGAGI. This CDR3 spans 10 amino acids. Between the trimmed V and J ends, which lost 7 bases and 9 bases, there was a span of 7 bases.

This chain connects TRBV29-1 to TRBJ2-7, with TRBD1 matching over 8 bases. The CDR3 contains 14 residues. The V segment lost 2 bases and the J segment 3 bases; nucleotides outside the gene matches: 6. Germline CDR1 reads SQVTM; CDR2 reads ANQGSEA. The CDR3 DNA reads as TGCAGCGTTGAACCCGGACAGGGTCACTACGAGCAGTACTTC. Its protein is CSVEPGQGHYEQYF.

This clone was detected only once. Other DNA sequences from this sample encode an identical CDR3 as well. The chain employs TRBV5-4 and TRBJ2-7; 8 nucleotides agree with TRBD1. The J segment lost 6 bases and the V segment lost 4 bases, leaving 3 bases of the junction unmatched. The CDR3 spans 12 residues. The V gene's germline CDR1 is SGHNT and CDR2 YYREEE (reference sequence). The CDR3 spells CASSPDRVEQYF. The CDR3 DNA reads as TGTGCCAGCAGCCCGGACAGGGTCGAGCAGTACTTC.

The chain is built from TRBV2 and TRBJ2-1, with 15 bases fitting TRBD2. The V segment lost 0 bases and the J segment 9 bases; nucleotides outside the gene matches: 9. The CDR3 contains 18 residues. CDR1 SNHLY and CDR2 FYNNEI come from the germline V gene. For the CDR3, the DNA is TGTGCCAGCAGTGAAGCGTTTTGGACTAGCGGGGGGGCGGGTGAGCAGTTCTTC. This gives the protein CASSEAFWTSGGAGEQFF.

A word on this clone: This same CDR3 is encoded by further DNA sequences in the sample. CDR3 in amino acids: CASSSGQATYEQYF. CDR3 bases: TGTGCCAGCAGCTCGGGACAGGCCACCTACGAGCAGTACTTC. The chain has TRBV6-5 and TRBJ2-7, with 8 bases lining up with TRBD1. Per the germline V gene, CDR1 is MNHEY and CDR2 is SVGAGI. The junction had 6 bases not matched to a gene; V was cut back by 6 bases and J by 2 bases. The CDR3 contains 14 residues.

The chain carries TRBV6-5 and TRBJ1-2; TRBD1 agrees at 8 bases. The length of the CDR3 is 15 residues. Germline V gene sequence: CDR1 MNHEY, CDR2 SVGAGI. V shed 2 bases, J shed 4 bases, and the junction held 6 bases outside the gene matches. In DNA, the CDR3 is TGTGCCAGCAGTTACGGTGGGCAGGGGGCCTATGGCTACACCTTC. This gives the protein CASSYGGQGAYGYTF.

The gene calls are TRBV27 and TRBJ2-1; 12 nucleotides match TRBD2. Germline V lookup: CDR1 MNHEY, CDR2 SMNVEV (reference sequence). The V gene end was trimmed by 3 bases and the J gene end by 5 bases; junction bases not matched to a gene: 5. This CDR3 contains 16 residues. The CDR3 coding sequence is TGTGCCAGCAGTTTCACTCTAGCGGGAGGGGACAATGAGCAGTTCTTC. Its protein product is CASSFTLAGGDNEQFF.

The rearrangement links TRBV18 to TRBJ2-7; the match to TRBD1 covers 7 bases. V trimming: 6 bases; J trimming: 2 bases; junction bases outside the gene matches: 4. Per the germline V gene, CDR1 is KGHSH and CDR2 is LQKENI. The CDR3 consists of 13 residues. CDR3 loop: CASSSGTAYEQYF. In nucleotides, the CDR3 is TGTGCCAGCTCGTCCGGGACAGCCTACGAGCAGTACTTC.

Note on this clone: This specimen includes other DNA sequences encoding the same CDR3. The chain carries TRBV11-2 and TRBJ1-2; D perhaps matches TRBD1 (5 bases). This CDR3 is 13 amino acids long. V dropped 3 bases and J dropped 4 bases, with 9 bases sitting between them. The germline gives CDR1 SGHAT, CDR2 FQNNGV. The DNA for the CDR3 is TGTGCCAGCAGCTTCGGGACGGTCTATGGCTACACCTTC. It specifies CASSFGTVYGYTF.

The chain has TRBV30 and TRBJ2-4; D is unresolved. There are 17 residues in the CDR3. CDR1 and CDR2 (germline): GTSNPN, SVGIG (reference sequence). Between the trimmed V and J ends, which lost 4 bases and 0 bases, there was a span of 19 bases. Written as DNA, the CDR3 is TGTGCCTGGATTAGAGTTGTCCCCATACTAGCCAAAAACATTCAGTACTTC. Translation gives CAWIRVVPILAKNIQYF. The whole variable domain, filled in from reference TRBV30 and TRBJ2-4, reads SQTIHQWPATLVQPVGSPLSLECTVEGTSNPNLYWYRQAAGRGLQLLFYSVGIGQISSEVPQNLSASRPQDRQFILSSKKLLLSDSGFYLCAWIRVVPILAKNIQYFGAGTRLSVL.

The table lists this clone with a count of one. The V and J genes are TRBV6-4 and TRBJ2-3; D possibly corresponds to TRBD1 (6 bases). Trimming pared 6 bases from V and 6 bases from J, leaving 16 bases between. The CDR3 runs 14 residues. The V gene's germline CDR1 is MRHNA and CDR2 SNTAGT. Here the CDR3 DNA reads TGTGCCAGCAGGGTAAAACAGGGCCTGGATACGCAGTATTTT. This gives the protein CASRVKQGLDTQYF.

The chain employs TRBV2 and TRBJ2-7, with a tentative D call TRBD1 (6 bases). Germline values: CDR1 SNHLY, CDR2 FYNNEI. CDR3 length: 14 residues. Between the trimmed V and J ends, which lost 10 bases and 1 base, there was a span of 17 bases. CDR3 sequence (DNA): TGTGCCATCACAAACCGGGACACGTCCTACGAGCAGTACTTC. It yields the protein CAITNRDTSYEQYF.

CDR3 sequence: CASSPSGHNEQFF. In DNA, the CDR3 is TGCGCCAGCAGCCCGTCAGGGCACAATGAGCAGTTCTTC. The rearrangement uses TRBV5-1 and TRBJ2-1; TRBD1 is a possible D gene (5 bases). The CDR3 is made up of 13 amino acids. CDR1 and CDR2 (germline): SGHRS, YFSETQ. The V gene lost 4 bases and the J gene lost 5 bases, with 10 bases spanning the gap.

The chain employs TRBV2 and TRBJ2-3, with D maybe TRBD1 (5 bases). Germline-derived CDR1 and CDR2 are SNHLY and FYNNEI. V lost 4 bases and J 0 bases, leaving 8 bases between the germline ends. This CDR3 comprises 14 residues. In DNA, the CDR3 is TGTGCCAGCAGTGGGGCAGGGAGCACAGATACGCAGTATTTT. Residues: CASSGAGSTDTQYF. Together with reference TRBV2 and TRBJ2-3, the CDR3 gives the full variable domain: EPEVTQTPSHQVTQMGQEVILRCVPISNHLYFYWYRQILGQKVEFLVSFYNNEISEKSEIFDDQFSVERPDGSNFTLKIRSTKLEDSAMYFCASSGAGSTDTQYFGPGTRLTVL.

V gene TRBV7-2 combines with J gene TRBJ2-1, with D hard to call. V lost 5 bases and J lost 4, with 18 bases in between. The germline V gene encodes CDR1 SGHTA and CDR2 FQGNSA. The length of the CDR3 is 16 residues. In DNA, the CDR3 is TGTGCCAGCAGCCCCGTAGCAATTCCTATATACAATGAGCAGTTCTTC. It translates to CASSPVAIPIYNEQFF. The variable domain in full, completed from reference TRBV7-2 and TRBJ2-1, reads GAGVSQSPSNKVTEKGKDVELRCDPISGHTALYWYRQSLGQGLEFLIYFQGNSAPDKSGLPSDRFSAERTGGSVSTLTIQRTQQEDSAVYLCASSPVAIPIYNEQFFGPGTRLTVL.